The entry below describes one T cell receptor beta chain. Sequenced by immunoSEQ multiplex PCR; TCRdb stores in-frame clones only, minus some. This table has 60,000 to 70,000 clones, about 76% appearing once. These data are taken from a study of memory CD4+ T cells and cytomegalovirus serostatus. The CDR3 runs to 12 residues. The V end was cut by 5 bases, the J end by 4 bases, with 10 bases between. Germline V gives CDR1 GTSNPN, CDR2 SVGIG (reference sequence). The sort gate was single viable CD3+CD4+CD8-CD45RO+ cells for memory CD4+ T cells. The receptor was derived from an adult in good health and CMV-seropositive. Sequenced input: memory CD4+ T cells from blood. V gene TRBV30 combines with J gene TRBJ2-3, with D unclear. The CDR3 DNA reads as TGTGCCTGGGACAAACGGGCAGATACGCAGTATTTT. This gives the protein CAWDKRADTQYF.